This T cell receptor (beta chain) was observed in a study of cytomegalovirus exposure and HLA in healthy donors. The CDR3 is 14 amino acids. Germline CDR1 is SGHDT and CDR2 is YYEEEE. V lost 1 base to trimming and J lost 3 bases; unmatched junction nucleotides: 0. Amplification used 60 Vbeta primers and 13 Jbeta primers. Clones were sequenced by immunoSEQ multiplex PCR, and TCRdb holds only the in-frame ones, with some missing. The sample consists of more than 95,000 clones, around four fifths of them appearing once. V is TRBV5-6 and J is TRBJ2-7; 11 bases map to TRBD2. This receptor was identified in a woman in her 40s in good health and CMV-seropositive. Sequences were obtained from PBMCs. The CDR3 DNA reads TGTGCCAGCAGCTTGACTAGCGGGAGCTACGAGCAGTACTTC. Residues: CASSLTSGSYEQYF. Full variable domain (remainder filled in from reference TRBV5-6 and TRBJ2-7): DAGVTQSPTHLIKTRGQQVTLRCSPKSGHDTVSWYQQALGQGPQFIFQYYEEEERQRGNFPDRFSGHQFPNYSSELNVNALLLGDSALYLCASSLTSGSYEQYFGPGTRLTVT.